This TCR beta chain was identified during a study of blood T cell repertoires in COVID-19. Study as a whole: The United States, Italy and Spain provided the acute and convalescent COVID-19 samples.

The data were produced by immunoSEQ multiplex PCR, yet TCRdb's version contains in-frame clones alone and is incomplete. The sample has about 130,000 clones; roughly nine tenths are singletons. Enrolled during active infection, Seattle patients were then followed longitudinally. V lost 9 bases and J lost 2; bases outside the gene matches: 7. The CDR3 consists of 14 residues. Looked up from germline, CDR1 is LNHDA and CDR2 is SQIVND (reference sequence). The rearrangement uses TRBV19 and TRBJ2-7; 10 nucleotides match TRBD2. The receptor comes from a man aged 55 to 69 with COVID-19, enrolled during active disease. Sequencing was done on a sample of peripheral blood. This chain's CDR3 is CASSTSGSTYEQYF. CDR3 in DNA: TGTGCCAGCTCGACTAGCGGGTCTACCTACGAGCAGTACTTC.